This entry is about one T cell receptor beta chain. It has no known antigen specificity. Within one base of it there is no much larger clone, and no base qualities were kept. The donors were healthy, HIV-negative adults with no recently reported acute infections or vaccinations. Only Caucasian adults living in Nashville, Tennessee, USA were represented among the donors. CD4+ T cells were enriched through magnetic negative selection, after which naive cells were positively selected on CD45RA and the remaining negative fraction served as the memory subset. Blood was obtained by leukapheresis, after which PBMCs were separated by Ficoll-Histopaque density gradient centrifugation and cryopreserved in liquid nitrogen vapor phase. Purity and quantity of every magnetically sorted T cell population were checked by analytical flow cytometry. Each sorted fraction had its genomic DNA isolated and then quantified by UV absorbance on a Nanodrop 2000c.

TCR CDR3 regions were amplified from genomic DNA by multiplex PCR using the deep immunoSEQ assay. Genomic DNA extracted from each cell subset was distributed evenly over all wells of several immunoSEQ 96-well plates, and each plate served as one replicate. For sorted subsets, roughly 200 ng of genomic DNA, equivalent to around 31,000 T cell genomes, went into each replicate PCR. Purified libraries were quantified with a Qubit 3.0 fluorometer, sized on a Bioanalyzer 2100, and re-quantified with the KAPA Library Quantification kit. Each immunoSEQ 96-well plate was sequenced on its own single-read 150-cycle Illumina NextSeq 550 flow cell. As for how the authors treated the data: The immunoSEQ output contained only junctional sequences without quality scores, so filtering could not match that applied to full-length reads. To assign V/J genes and CDR3, sequences were annotated using PyIR, a Python wrapper for IgBLAST v1.9, with IMGT germline references. Any read was removed if the V/J assignment was weak (E-value above 1e-6), the CDR3 was missing, or the read contained stop codons, out-of-frame junctions, or ambiguous translated residues. V3J clonotypes were defined by identical inferred V gene, J gene, and CDR3 amino acid sequence. To compute the percentage overlap between repertoires, the number of shared unique clonotypes was divided by the size of the smaller repertoire. Repertoire richness was assessed with RTK rarefaction, the Chao1 estimator, and Recon v2.1 estimates of unobserved clonotypes. OLGA was used to compute generation probabilities for all TCRbeta clonotypes that the gDNA method yielded from a handful of donors. TCRdb holds this immuneACCESS table with in-frame rearrangements only. Some clones are missing; in checked studies, unresolved V genes explain under half, and the rest has no known cause. From that table come the V and J calls and clone size; the DNA was used to work out D and trimming. The sample includes about 1.5 million clones, with more than 95% observed a single time. About 1.2% of the sample goes to the ten largest clones.

This record belongs to a study of shared clonotypes between healthy human individuals (dated by TCRdb to about 2020). Turning to the overall study: The cohort comprised two women and three men aged 18 to 49 years. Per donor, three plates each were used for CD4 naive and CD4 memory, two for CD8 naive, and one for CD8 memory. Blood TCR repertoires of roughly five healthy adults were deeply sequenced to estimate repertoire size and the extent of clonotype sharing between individuals. To increase sequencing depth and limit assay-specific biases, different laboratories used diverse techniques to prepare libraries and sequence TCR repertoires. Between about 0.8 and 9 billion PBMCs per donor were obtained by leukapheresis.

Overall study outcomes, separate from this receptor: Around 5.4% of naive CD4, roughly 3.5% of naive CD8, 2% to 2.5% of memory CD4, and around 0.42% of memory CD8 clonotypes were shared across several donors. Sampling was limited to blood, and TCR repertoires in tissue likely differ from TCR repertoires in blood. Estimated clonotype richness was generally larger for naive than for memory subsets. Compared with non-shared clonotypes, clonotypes shared by all four sorted-subset donors had higher generation probabilities. Based on pairwise subsampling, the degree of clonotype sharing among donors was expected to be affected by sequencing depth. The small number of donors limited the genetic and exposure-history diversity represented. Rarefaction of sorted-subset datasets indicated incomplete sequencing despite the large sequencing depth.

According to the germline V gene, CDR1 reads SGDLS and CDR2 reads YYNGEE. Counted from cysteine to phenylalanine, this CDR3 has 17 amino acids. Only the CDR3 DNA stays, 51 bases, in frame from base 1. V is shortened by 0 bases, J by 6 bases, and the region joining them spans 18 bases. This TCR came from a man aged 25-40 years in good health. In this chain, TRBV9 is recombined with TRBJ2-2, with a weak D call of TRBD2 (6 bases match). Material: naive CD4+ T cells sorted from blood. The cell subset or site label, read with the paper, signifies: CD45RA+ positively selected. The DNA sequence reads TGTGCCAGCAGCGTAGGCTTCCGGAGGGGAATTTCCGGGGAGCTGTTTTTT. Translation gives CASSVGFRRGISGELFF.